The T cell receptor (beta chain) described here comes from a study of blood T cell repertoires in COVID-19. The method was immunoSEQ multiplex PCR; TCRdb's version includes in-frame clones alone and lacks a portion of them. The sample includes under 100,000 clones, over 70% of them seen just once. The table lists this clone with a count of one. V was trimmed by 0 bases and J by 4 bases, leaving 13 bases between them. This CDR3 contains 15 residues. Germline V gene lookup returns CDR1 SGHRS and CDR2 YFSETQ. Sequencing was performed on peripheral blood. This receptor was taken from a man aged 80 or over with active or convalescent COVID-19. V and J are TRBV5-1 and TRBJ1-2; the D gene is possibly TRBD1 (5 bases). This chain's CDR3 is CASSLAGGDGYGYTF. The CDR3 region has the DNA TGCGCCAGCAGCTTGGCGGGGGGTGATGGCTATGGCTACACCTTC.